This is a list of T cell receptor beta chains from one sample in a study of T cell changes during pregnancy in multiple sclerosis. Profiled with immunoSEQ multiplex PCR; TCRdb holds only in-frame clones, not every one. This sample has tens of thousands of clones, with approximately 90% found just once. The specimen was CD4+ T cells from peripheral blood mononuclear cells, collected in the second trimester of pregnancy. These receptors were taken from a female donor with multiple sclerosis, enrolled in a pregnancy study. CDR3s include the opening cysteine and the closing phenylalanine or tryptophan. The order of the fields is D gene, J gene, clone size, V gene, CDR3 protein. D genes are given only for firm matches. Where a row states a size, it is once, few, many or the class of an expanded clone; other rows omit it.

D: TRBD2
J: TRBJ2-5
size: .
V: TRBV15
CDR3: CATSRQRGGTLQETQYF

D: TRBD1
J: TRBJ2-1
size: .
V: TRBV9
CDR3: CASSGGQGAGMAYNEQFF

D: .
J: TRBJ1-1
size: .
V: TRBV7-9
CDR3: CASSPVPNTEAFF

D: .
J: TRBJ2-1
size: .
V: TRBV7-2
CDR3: CAIDEGDYNEQFF

D: .
J: TRBJ2-1
size: .
V: TRBV2
CDR3: CASTDNYNEQFF

D: TRBD1
J: TRBJ2-6
size: .
V: TRBV11-2
CDR3: CASSPLGQDPAGANVLTF

D: .
J: TRBJ1-2
size: .
V: TRBV28
CDR3: CASRQGNYGYTF

D: .
J: TRBJ2-7
size: .
V: TRBV6-1
CDR3: CASSPTGLKSYEQYF

D: .
J: TRBJ1-5
size: .
V: TRBV2
CDR3: CASSENSTPNQPQHF

D: .
J: TRBJ2-3
size: .
V: TRBV6-5
CDR3: CASIRMRGSTDTQYF

D: TRBD2
J: TRBJ2-3
size: once
V: TRBV7-3
CDR3: CASRDSGGTDTQYF

D: .
J: TRBJ1-3
size: .
V: TRBV7-9
CDR3: CASSPTLSGNTIYF

D: TRBD1
J: TRBJ2-5
size: .
V: TRBV2
CDR3: CASGTGNIMYQETQYF

D: TRBD1
J: TRBJ2-1
size: .
V: TRBV30
CDR3: CAWRGETGLDSYNEQFF

D: .
J: TRBJ2-7
size: .
V: TRBV6-5
CDR3: CASSYSWGESYEQYF

D: .
J: TRBJ2-6
size: .
V: TRBV19
CDR3: CASSRTAPSSGANVLTF

D: .
J: TRBJ2-7
size: .
V: TRBV21-1
CDR3: CASSHRGFAAVNF

D: .
J: TRBJ1-2
size: few
V: TRBV5-6
CDR3: CASTGTIDYGYTF

D: .
J: TRBJ1-2
size: .
V: TRBV2
CDR3: CASRAGANYGYTF

D: TRBD1
J: TRBJ1-2
size: .
V: TRBV7-9
CDR3: CASGTGNGGYTF

D: .
J: TRBJ2-2
size: .
V: TRBV18
CDR3: CASSPPSGGNTGELFF

D: .
J: TRBJ2-3
size: few
V: TRBV19
CDR3: CASSIQDLFTDTQYF